These 5 T cell receptor beta chains came from one sample sequenced in a study of STAT3 mutations in large granular lymphocyte leukemia. Regarding the study as a whole: Every T-cell large granular lymphocyte leukemia patient had at least one immunodominant TCR beta clonotype.

The antigens of these receptors remain unknown. Generated by immunoSEQ multiplex PCR, the TCRdb table keeps only in-frame clones and is missing some. The sample lists under 10,000 clones; approximately 90% were seen once. The sequencing sample was made of peripheral blood mononuclear cells. The receptor set was obtained from a man older than 75 with T-cell large granular lymphocyte leukemia. Some clones in this sample may be carry-over from other donors' samples.

V is TRBV12-5 and J is TRBJ2-5; 8 bases are shared with TRBD1. Trimming at V came to 5 bases and at J to 1 base, leaving 9 bases not matched to a gene. The V gene's germline CDR1 is LGHNT and CDR2 FRNRAP. This CDR3 region has 16 residues. CDR3 loop: CASGPPGTGLQETQYF. The CDR3 coding sequence is TGTGCTAGTGGTCCCCCCGGGACAGGACTCCAAGAGACCCAGTACTTC.

The chain is built from TRBV5-4 and TRBJ1-5; unclear D gene. From germline, CDR1 is SGHNT and CDR2 YYREEE (reference sequence). V lost 0 bases and J 4 bases, leaving 8 bases between the germline ends. This CDR3 comprises 14 residues. CDR3 residues: CASSLEGSNQPQHF. CDR3 DNA sequence: TGTGCCAGCAGCTTGGAAGGGAGTAATCAGCCCCAGCATTTT.

The chain uses TRBV7-9 and TRBJ2-5, with D possibly TRBD2 on 7 matching bases. The germline V and J ends were trimmed by 8 bases and 4 bases, with 23 bases remaining between them. The CDR3 consists of 16 residues. CDR1 and CDR2 (germline): SEHNR, FQNEAQ (reference sequence). Here the CDR3 reads CASHGGGRGVAETQYF. DNA for the CDR3: TGTGCCAGCCACGGCGGGGGCAGGGGTGTTGCAGAGACCCAGTACTTC. The full variable domain, rest sourced from reference TRBV7-9 and TRBJ2-5, is DTGVSQNPRHKITKRGQNVTFRCDPISEHNRLYWYRQTLGQGPEFLTYFQNEAQLEKSRLLSDRFSAERPKGSFSTLEIQRTEQGDSAMYLCASHGGGRGVAETQYFGPGTRLLVL.

The J gene is TRBJ1-4, the V gene TRBV5-1; 7 bases are a match to TRBD1. Germline V gene lookup returns CDR1 SGHRS and CDR2 YFSETQ. V shed 4 bases, J shed 7 bases, and the junction held 4 bases outside the gene matches. This CDR3 is built from 13 residues. CDR3 protein: CASSMTGSEKLFF. In DNA, the CDR3 is TGCGCCAGCAGCATGACAGGGAGTGAAAAACTGTTTTTT. The variable domain in full, with the rest retrieved from reference TRBV5-1 and TRBJ1-4, is KAGVTQTPRYLIKTRGQQVTLSCSPISGHRSVSWYQQTPGQGLQFLFEYFSETQRNKGNFPGRFSGRQFSNSRSEMNVSTLELGDSALYLCASSMTGSEKLFFGSGTQLSVL.

The chain links TRBV5-1 to TRBJ1-6, with a possible D match to TRBD1 (6 bases). CDR3 length equals 13 residues. Trimming cost V 0 bases and J 9 bases, with 7 bases left between them. CDR1 is SGHRS, CDR2 YFSETQ, per germline. CDR3 residues: CASSLEQGSPLHF. The CDR3 coding sequence is TGCGCCAGCAGCTTGGAACAGGGTTCACCCCTCCACTTT.